What follows are 13 T cell receptor beta chains derived from one specimen sequenced in a study of brain T cells in children with intractable seizures. Profiling relied on immunoSEQ multiplex PCR, and the TCRdb table lists in-frame clones only, not all of them. The sample yields just under 65,000 clones, more than 95% seen once. The material sequenced was peripheral blood, taken at surgery. Receptors were obtained from a boy under two years old with focal cortical dysplasia and intractable seizures.

J is TRBJ2-5 and V is TRBV28; weak D call: TRBD2 (5 bases). This CDR3 has 16 amino acids. The germline V and J ends were trimmed by 1 base and 0 bases, with 12 bases remaining between them. Germline V lookup: CDR1 MDHEN, CDR2 SYDVKM. The CDR3 loop is CASSLSDYQYQETQYF. The CDR3, as DNA: TGTGCCAGCAGTTTATCCGACTACCAGTACCAAGAGACCCAGTACTTC.

The chain couples TRBV20-1 to TRBJ2-5; D not resolved. This CDR3 spans 11 amino acids. V was clipped by 3 bases and J by 5 bases, with 7 bases between them. The germline V gene encodes CDR1 DFQATT and CDR2 SNEGSKA (reference sequence). The DNA of the CDR3 is TGCAGTGCTAGCGTTCCGGAGACCCAGTACTTC. Its translation: CSASVPETQYF.

The chain links TRBV28 to TRBJ2-7, with 11 positions matching TRBD2. Trimming removed 5 bases from V and 7 bases from J; junction bases left unmatched: 16. The germline CDR1 and CDR2 sequences are MDHEN and SYDVKM. There are 17 residues in the CDR3. Written as DNA, the CDR3 is TGTGCCAGCAGTCCACCCCGGCGGGCTAGCGGGAGGTGGGAGCAGTACTTC. It yields the protein CASSPPRRASGRWEQYF.

The chain links TRBV20-1 to TRBJ1-2, with a weak D call TRBD1 (6 bases). The germline V gene encodes CDR1 DFQATT and CDR2 SNEGSKA (reference sequence). V lost 6 bases, J lost 8 bases, and 10 bases lay in between. The CDR3 covers 10 residues. The CDR3 reads CSATDRGYTF. CDR3 coding DNA: TGCAGTGCCACAGACAGGGGCTACACCTTC.

V gene TRBV2 combines with J gene TRBJ1-5; D gene unclear. Germline V gives CDR1 SNHLY, CDR2 FYNNEI. Trimming took off 6 bases at V and 4 bases at J, with 13 bases between the two ends. This CDR3 has 14 amino acids. CDR3 sequence: CASRPERGNQPQHF. The CDR3 DNA reads as TGTGCCAGCAGGCCGGAGCGGGGTAATCAGCCCCAGCATTTT.

The chain uses TRBV27 and TRBJ2-1; 12 bases are a match to TRBD1. V gave up 0 bases and J gave up 8 bases; unmatched junction bases: 8. CDR1 is MNHEY and CDR2 is SMNVEV in the germline V gene (reference sequence). The CDR3 sequence is 17 residues long. The CDR3 spells CASSLSIGTGGKDEQFF. The CDR3 coding sequence is TGTGCCAGCAGTTTATCGATAGGGACAGGGGGCAAGGATGAGCAGTTCTTC.

This clone was counted between two and nine times. The chain is built from TRBV7-9 and TRBJ2-1, with 8 bases identical to TRBD1. CDR1 is SEHNR and CDR2 is FQNEAQ in the germline V gene (reference sequence). Losses at the gene ends were 4 bases for V and 5 bases for J; bases not matched to a gene: 19. The CDR3 is 19 residues long. In nucleotides, the CDR3 is TGTGCCAGCAGCTCCATTCCACCCAGGGGGCGTGGGGTCAACAATGAGCAGTTCTTC. This translates into CASSSIPPRGRGVNNEQFF.

The chain couples TRBV5-4 to TRBJ2-7; tentative D call: TRBD2 (5 bases). This CDR3 comprises 11 residues. V lost 2 bases, J lost 6 bases, and 6 bases lay in between. Germline loops: CDR1 SGHNT, CDR2 YYREEE (reference sequence). The CDR3: CASSFGGEQYF. The CDR3 DNA sequence: TGTGCCAGCAGCTTCGGAGGCGAGCAGTACTTC.

This chain uses TRBV7-4 with TRBJ1-1, with no clear D. Trimming stripped 5 bases from V and 3 bases from J, with 13 bases between. The CDR3 length is 14 residues. Germline V gene sequence: CDR1 SGHVT, CDR2 SQSDAQ. DNA of the CDR3: TGTGCCAGCAGCCGACGACCCCCGTACACTGAAGCTTTCTTT. It is translated as CASSRRPPYTEAFF.

The chain uses TRBV2 and TRBJ2-7; 8 bases align to TRBD2. V gave up 3 bases and J gave up 6 bases; unmatched junction bases: 4. The CDR3 runs 13 residues. Germline CDR1 is SNHLY and CDR2 is FYNNEI. In DNA form, the CDR3 reads TGTGCCAGCAGTGAGGGACTAGGTTCCGAGCAGTACTTC. Its protein product is CASSEGLGSEQYF.

V is TRBV20-1 and J is TRBJ2-7, with 9 bases fitting TRBD2. Germline-derived CDR1 and CDR2 are DFQATT and SNEGSKA (reference sequence). The CDR3 spans 15 residues. With V trimmed by 3 bases and J by 0 bases, 6 bases remained unmatched. The CDR3 sequence: CSASSSGRSSYEQYF. DNA for the CDR3: TGCAGTGCTAGTTCAAGCGGGAGGTCCTCCTACGAGCAGTACTTC.

The chain employs TRBV18 and TRBJ1-5; possible D gene TRBD1, 5 bases. Germline lookup yields CDR1 KGHSH and CDR2 LQKENI. This CDR3 spans 15 amino acids. Between the trimmed V and J ends, which lost 3 bases and 4 bases, there was a span of 13 bases. The CDR3 region has the DNA TGTGCCAGCTCACCGGACATAGGGATAAATCAGCCCCAGCATTTT. Translated, it gives CASSPDIGINQPQHF.

This sequence joins TRBV7-6 and TRBJ1-4; D possibly corresponds to TRBD1 (5 bases). The V end lost 3 bases, the J end lost 5 bases, and 16 bases lay between the germline ends. CDR3 length: 16 amino acids. Germline V gene lookup returns CDR1 SGHVS and CDR2 FNYEAQ. The CDR3: CASSFISDSKNEKLFF. The CDR3 DNA reads as TGTGCCAGCAGCTTTATCAGTGACAGCAAAAATGAAAAACTGTTTTTT.